This passage covers 32 T cell receptor beta chains from one sample sequenced in a study of shared clonotypes between healthy human individuals. Assay: immunoSEQ multiplex PCR; the TCRdb copy retains only in-frame clones and omits some. The sample comprises a few hundred thousand clones, over 75% of which are singletons, and under 20% rests with the top ten. Sequenced input: memory CD8+ T cells sorted from blood. This sample's subset: CD45RO+ cells pooled with CCR7-negative TemRA cells. The receptors come from a man aged 18 to 29 in good health.

This rearrangement joins TRBV5-1 to TRBJ2-7; TRBD1 matches 12 bases. The CDR3 consists of 15 residues. From germline, CDR1 is SGHRS and CDR2 YFSETQ. Unmatched junction bases numbered 8, after V lost 4 bases and J lost 6 bases. The CDR3 nucleotides are TGCGCCAGCAGCGCCCGGGACAGGGGGCACCTCGAGCAGTACTTC. Amino acid sequence: CASSARDRGHLEQYF.

The chain has TRBV30 and TRBJ1-5, with a possible D match to TRBD1 (5 bases). V shed 3 bases and J shed 8 bases, with 14 bases lying between them. The CDR3 is 13 amino acids. The germline V gene encodes CDR1 GTSNPN and CDR2 SVGIG (reference sequence). The CDR3 sequence is CAWSGQGSEPQHF. The CDR3 DNA follows: TGTGCCTGGAGCGGGCAGGGTTCTGAGCCCCAGCATTTT.

This clone has more than one count but fewer than ten. The chain combines TRBV10-2 with TRBJ2-7, with 7 nucleotides matching TRBD1. Germline CDR1 and CDR2: WSHSY and SAAADI. The V segment lost 2 bases and the J segment 4 bases; nucleotides outside the gene matches: 11. This CDR3 region has 16 residues. In DNA, the CDR3 is TGCGCCAGCAGTGAGGGTCTGACAGGGACGACGTACGAGCAGTACTTC. Residues: CASSEGLTGTTYEQYF.

The chain's CDR3 is CASSLEPRTGHDSPLHF. The CDR3 coding sequence is TGTGCCAGCAGCTTAGAGCCAAGAACAGGGCATGATTCACCCCTCCACTTT. The rearrangement uses TRBV5-4 and TRBJ1-6; D is perhaps TRBD1 (6 bases). V lost 2 bases to trimming and J lost 8 bases, with 20 bases between them. Germline-derived CDR1 and CDR2 are SGHNT and YYREEE (reference sequence). The CDR3 covers 17 residues.

The rearrangement links TRBV28 to TRBJ1-1; no definite D call. The CDR3 extends over 13 amino acids. Germline values: CDR1 MDHEN, CDR2 SYDVKM. The V end lost 3 bases, the J end lost 0 bases, and 5 bases lay between the germline ends. CDR3 sequence (DNA): TGTGCCAGCAGTTTGAGGATGAACACTGAAGCTTTCTTT. Amino acids: CASSLRMNTEAFF.

This clone appeared a single time. This chain's CDR3 is CASTEGSGNTIYF. The CDR3 coding sequence is TGTGCCAGCACAGAGGGGAGTGGAAACACCATATATTTT. The V gene is TRBV9, the J gene TRBJ1-3; D is perhaps TRBD1 (5 bases). CDR1 is SGDLS and CDR2 is YYNGEE in the germline V gene. CDR3 length: 13 amino acids. Trimming removed 6 bases from V and 3 bases from J, with 10 bases in between.

The CDR3 bases are TGCGCCAGCAGCCAGGGGGACTCCTACAATGAGCAGTTCTTC. This encodes CASSQGDSYNEQFF. This chain links TRBV4-3 with TRBJ2-1; D tentatively fits TRBD1 or TRBD2 (5 bases each). This CDR3 spans 14 amino acids. Germline V CDR1 and CDR2: LGHNA, YSLEER. The ends were cut back, 3 bases at V and 0 bases at J, with 6 bases in the middle.

The rearrangement joins TRBV29-1 to TRBJ1-2; TRBD1 is a possible D gene (5 bases). Trimming left V 4 bases short and J 2 bases short, with 8 bases between. The CDR3 covers 12 residues. Germline V CDR1 and CDR2: SQVTM, ANQGSEA. The CDR3 sequence: CSVVGENYGYTF. DNA of the CDR3: TGCAGCGTTGTAGGGGAAAACTATGGCTACACCTTC.

The chain couples TRBV27 to TRBJ2-5; 8 bases fit TRBD2. V dropped 3 bases and J dropped 4; count of bases not matched to a gene: 10. CDR3 length equals 16 residues. The V gene's germline CDR1 is MNHEY and CDR2 SMNVEV (reference sequence). The DNA for the CDR3 is TGTGCCAGCAGTTTTACCGGGACTAGTGGGCCAGAGACCCAGTACTTC. Its translation: CASSFTGTSGPETQYF.

This sequence joins TRBV7-6 and TRBJ2-1, with D hard to call. Trimming removed 5 bases from V and 5 bases from J, with 10 bases in between. Looked up from germline, CDR1 is SGHVS and CDR2 is FNYEAQ. The CDR3 is made up of 13 amino acids. The CDR3 loop reads CASSLGPNNEQFF. CDR3 in DNA: TGTGCCAGCAGCCTAGGACCGAACAATGAGCAGTTCTTC.

The chain couples TRBV4-2 to TRBJ1-3; 10 nucleotides agree with TRBD1. This CDR3 is 14 amino acids long. V dropped 4 bases and J dropped 7; count of bases not matched to a gene: 4. Germline values: CDR1 LGHNA, CDR2 YNFKEQ. CDR3 region: CASSPGQGSNTIYF. CDR3 coding DNA: TGTGCCAGCAGCCCGGGACAGGGGAGCAACACCATATATTTT.

Only one count was recorded for this clone. The V gene is TRBV5-1, the J gene TRBJ1-5; 9 bases map to TRBD1. V was pared by 5 bases and J by 3 bases, with 6 bases of the junction left unmatched. The CDR3 sequence is 15 residues long. The germline V gene has CDR1 SGHRS and CDR2 YFSETQ. This CDR3 reads CASRAGTGNNQPQHF. CDR3 DNA sequence: TGCGCCAGCAGAGCCGGGACAGGGAACAATCAGCCCCAGCATTTT.

This clone was found once. The rearrangement uses TRBV12-5 and TRBJ2-7; possible D gene TRBD2, 6 bases. The CDR3 length is 15 residues. Trimming stripped 1 base from V and 2 bases from J, with 12 bases between. From germline, CDR1 is LGHNT and CDR2 FRNRAP. The CDR3 nucleotides are TGTGCTAGTGGTTTGGCTTACGGGGGACCCTACGAGCAGTACTTC. This encodes CASGLAYGGPYEQYF.

The CDR3 coding sequence is TGTGCCAGCAGGATGGTGGGGGTTGGGGAGCAGTACTTC. Protein: CASRMVGVGEQYF. The chain joins TRBV6-1 to TRBJ2-7; the D call may be TRBD1 or TRBD2 (5 bases each). This CDR3 region has 13 residues. The V end lost 6 bases, the J end lost 7 bases, and 16 bases lay between the germline ends. Germline CDR1 is MNHNS and CDR2 is SASEGT.

The genes are TRBV19 and TRBJ1-2; TRBD1 matches at 7 bases. Germline trimming cut 3 bases from V and 4 bases from J; bases unmatched to any gene: 20. This CDR3 is 19 amino acids long. Germline V gene lookup returns CDR1 LNHDA and CDR2 SQIVND (reference sequence). CDR3: CASSMGRTGPILGSYGYTF. The CDR3 DNA follows: TGTGCCAGTAGTATGGGCCGGACAGGTCCTATTTTAGGGAGCTATGGCTACACCTTC. Based on the CDR3 plus reference TRBV19 and TRBJ1-2, the full variable domain is DGGITQSPKYLFRKEGQNVTLSCEQNLNHDAMYWYRQDPGQGLRLIYYSQIVNDFQKGDIAEGYSVSREKKESFPLTVTSAQKNPTAFYLCASSMGRTGPILGSYGYTFGSGTRLTVV.

V and J are TRBV18 and TRBJ1-6; a possible D gene is TRBD1 (5 bases). V lost 5 bases and J lost 5, with 13 bases in between. The CDR3 totals 15 residues. Looked up from germline, CDR1 is KGHSH and CDR2 is LQKENI. The CDR3 loop reads CASSTGTANNSPLHF. CDR3 DNA: TGTGCCAGCTCAACCGGGACGGCCAATAATTCACCCCTCCACTTT. Complete variable domain (other parts from reference TRBV18 and TRBJ1-6): NAGVMQNPRHLVRRRGQEARLRCSPMKGHSHVYWYRQLPEEGLKFMVYLQKENIIDESGMPKERFSAEFPKEGPSILRIQQVVRGDSAAYFCASSTGTANNSPLHFGNGTRLTVT.

The chain employs TRBV7-2 and TRBJ2-2; 14 nucleotides match TRBD2. The CDR3 consists of 18 residues. CDR1 is SGHTA and CDR2 is FQGNSA in the germline V gene. With V trimmed by 3 bases and J by 0 bases, 3 bases remained unmatched. Here the CDR3 DNA reads TGTGCCAGCAGCTTCCGACTAGCGGGAGGGCCGAACACCGGGGAGCTGTTTTTT. As protein: CASSFRLAGGPNTGELFF. Drawing the rest from reference TRBV7-2 and TRBJ2-2, the complete variable domain is GAGVSQSPSNKVTEKGKDVELRCDPISGHTALYWYRQSLGQGLEFLIYFQGNSAPDKSGLPSDRFSAERTGGSVSTLTIQRTQQEDSAVYLCASSFRLAGGPNTGELFFGEGSRLTVL.

The chain couples TRBV4-3 to TRBJ2-5, with D unclear. Trimming took 0 bases from V and 7 from J, leaving 15 bases between them. CDR1 and CDR2 from the germline V gene are LGHNA and YSLEER. The CDR3 has 15 amino acids. CDR3 amino acids: CASSQETIWSGTQYF. CDR3 nucleotide sequence: TGCGCCAGCAGCCAAGAAACCATCTGGTCGGGGACCCAGTACTTC.

V is TRBV18 and J is TRBJ1-3; tentative D call: TRBD1 (5 bases). Per the germline V gene, CDR1 is KGHSH and CDR2 is LQKENI. The CDR3 contains 16 residues. The ends were cut back, 6 bases at V and 4 bases at J, with 19 bases in the middle. The chain's CDR3 is CASSLTGAVWGNTIYF. As DNA, the CDR3 is TGTGCCAGCTCCCTCACCGGGGCTGTCTGGGGAAACACCATATATTTT.

The chain is built from TRBV27 and TRBJ2-7; D is uncertain. This CDR3 spans 14 amino acids. CDR1 and CDR2 (germline): MNHEY, SMNVEV (reference sequence). V was pared by 5 bases and J by 0 bases, with 11 bases between. The CDR3 protein is CASSGFRDSYEQYF. CDR3 DNA sequence: TGTGCCAGCAGTGGTTTTAGGGACTCCTACGAGCAGTACTTC.

This chain links TRBV10-2 with TRBJ1-6; weak D call: TRBD1 (5 bases). The V and J ends lost 4 bases and 6 bases respectively, with 10 bases between them. The germline V gene has CDR1 WSHSY and CDR2 SAAADI. CDR3 size: 14 residues. This CDR3 is CASSGQPVNSPLHF. The CDR3 nucleotides read TGCGCCAGCAGTGGACAGCCGGTTAATTCACCCCTCCACTTT.

This chain connects TRBV29-1 to TRBJ2-7, with a possible D match to TRBD2 (7 bases). The CDR3 is 13 residues long. The germline CDR1 and CDR2 sequences are SQVTM and ANQGSEA. V was shortened by 7 bases and J by 0 bases, with 13 bases between the two germline ends. As DNA, the CDR3 is TGCAGCGCCAAGGGGGGGAGCTCCTACGAGCAGTACTTC. Its protein product is CSAKGGSSYEQYF.

The chain recombines TRBV5-6 with TRBJ2-7; no clear D gene. CDR1 and CDR2 from the germline V gene are SGHDT and YYEEEE. V dropped 2 bases and J dropped 2 bases, with 11 bases sitting between them. CDR3 length: 14 amino acids. CDR3: CASSFRLETYEQYF. The CDR3 DNA sequence: TGTGCCAGCAGCTTCCGGCTAGAGACCTACGAGCAGTACTTC.

The chain links TRBV29-1 to TRBJ2-7, with D possibly called TRBD1 or TRBD2 (6 bases each). V lost 3 bases and J 7 bases, leaving 13 bases between the germline ends. The CDR3 sequence is 12 residues long. Germline V lookup: CDR1 SQVTM, CDR2 ANQGSEA. The CDR3 nucleotides are TGCAGCGTTGAGGGGGGCTCGGGAGAGCAGTACTTC. Its protein product is CSVEGGSGEQYF.

The chain couples TRBV25-1 to TRBJ2-7; no clear D. This CDR3 spans 16 amino acids. Per germline, CDR1 MGHDK and CDR2 SYGVNS. V lost 6 bases and J 4 bases, leaving 22 bases between the germline ends. The chain's CDR3 is CASSRPKPPRVYEQYF. DNA for the CDR3: TGTGCCAGCAGCCGACCTAAACCCCCCAGAGTTTACGAGCAGTACTTC.

DNA of the CDR3: TGTGCCTGGAAATCGACTAGCTTGAGGGCACTAAGAGAGACCCAGTACTTC. Translation gives CAWKSTSLRALRETQYF. The gene calls are TRBV30 and TRBJ2-5; 7 bases match TRBD2. Per the germline V gene, CDR1 is GTSNPN and CDR2 is SVGIG (reference sequence). V lost 4 bases and J lost 4; bases outside the gene matches: 18. The CDR3 consists of 17 residues.

The chain recombines TRBV6-5 with TRBJ2-3, with TRBD1 as a possible D gene (6 bases). The germline V gene has CDR1 MNHEY and CDR2 SVGAGI. This CDR3 is built from 14 residues. V was pared by 8 bases and J by 0 bases, with 12 bases between. The CDR3 DNA follows: TGTGCCAGCGGCCCCGGGACAAGCACAGATACGCAGTATTTT. Translation gives CASGPGTSTDTQYF.

In this sample, this clone turned up many times. Other DNA sequences in this specimen translate into the identical CDR3. The chain carries TRBV9 and TRBJ2-5; D uncertain. The CDR3 contains 12 residues. The germline V gene has CDR1 SGDLS and CDR2 YYNGEE. Trimming took off 2 bases at V and 0 bases at J, with 2 bases between the two ends. The CDR3 loop reads CASSVDQETQYF. The CDR3 bases are TGTGCCAGCAGCGTCGACCAAGAGACCCAGTACTTC.

The chain employs TRBV11-2 and TRBJ2-7; D ambiguous. Germline-derived CDR1 and CDR2 are SGHAT and FQNNGV. The CDR3 has 15 residues. Trimming removed 2 bases at V and 3 bases at J, with 14 bases between. CDR3 sequence: CASSLPLGQVYEQYF. CDR3 nucleotides: TGTGCCAGCAGCTTACCCCTTGGGCAGGTCTACGAGCAGTACTTC.

This chain connects TRBV27 to TRBJ2-3; maybe TRBD1 (7 bases). The CDR3 runs 15 residues. Germline V gene sequence: CDR1 MNHEY, CDR2 SMNVEV (reference sequence). V gave up 5 bases and J gave up 2 bases, with 14 bases separating them. The CDR3 region has the DNA TGTGCCAGCAGTCCACAGGGGAGGTTCACAGATACGCAGTATTTT. It yields the protein CASSPQGRFTDTQYF.

The rearrangement joins TRBV5-1 to TRBJ1-4; D perhaps matches TRBD1 (5 bases). Germline V gene sequence: CDR1 SGHRS, CDR2 YFSETQ. This CDR3 contains 15 residues. V was clipped by 5 bases and J by 8 bases, with 19 bases between them. The CDR3 region is CASRRDGRQIEKLFF. CDR3 coding DNA: TGCGCCAGCAGGCGGGACGGCAGACAAATCGAAAAACTGTTTTTT.

About this clone itself: This same CDR3 is encoded by further DNA sequences in the sample. This chain uses TRBV4-1 with TRBJ1-5; D is uncertain. Germline V gene data show CDR1 as MGHRA and CDR2 as YSYEKL. The length of the CDR3 is 14 residues. Between the trimmed V and J ends, which lost 0 bases and 1 base, there was a span of 4 bases. The CDR3 nucleotides read TGCGCCAGCAGCCAAGAAGGAAGCAATCAGCCCCAGCATTTT. Translating it yields CASSQEGSNQPQHF.